Listed below are T cell receptor beta chains from one sample, sequenced in a study of graft-versus-host responses after intestinal transplantation. Assay used: immunoSEQ multiplex PCR; TCRdb lists only in-frame clones, some missing. The sample contains 99,000 or so clones, roughly 88% of which appear only once. The specimen comprised PBMCs, sampled 255 days after intestinal transplant. Source of these receptors: a human patient who received an intestinal transplant, so some T cells may come from the graft donor. CDR3s include the opening cysteine and the closing phenylalanine or tryptophan. The D gene is left open where the match is weak. A row's size may be missing; if present it is once, few, many or a size class.

>TRBD1|.|TRBV7-9|TRBJ1-2
CASSRSWEGAGTF
TGTGCCAGCAGCCGAAGTTGGGAGGGGGCGGGCACCTTC
>.|.|TRBV6-5|TRBJ2-1
CASSFGGEQFF
TGTGCCAGCAGTTTTGGAGGGGAGCAGTTCTTC
>.|.|TRBV7-8|TRBJ2-1
CASSLTTGSSYNEQFF
TGTGCCAGCAGTTTGACTACGGGGAGCTCCTACAATGAGCAGTTCTTC
>.|.|TRBV19|TRBJ1-4
CASSSGSHEKLFF
TGTGCCAGTAGTTCGGGCAGCCATGAAAAACTGTTTTTT
>.|.|TRBV7-9|TRBJ1-1
CASSLGEGGEAFF
TGTGCCAGCAGCTTAGGTGAGGGGGGTGAAGCTTTCTTT
>TRBD1|.|TRBV2|TRBJ2-5
CASGRQGDSGETQYF
TGTGCCAGCGGTAGACAGGGGGATTCGGGAGAGACCCAGTACTTC
>.|.|TRBV2|TRBJ1-6
CASSGGPNYNSPLHF
TGTGCCAGCAGCGGAGGGCCGAATTATAATTCACCCCTCCACTTT
>.|.|TRBV18|TRBJ1-5
CASSPGWSQGNQPQHF
TGTGCCAGCTCACCAGGGTGGTCGCAGGGCAATCAGCCCCAGCATTTT
>TRBD2|.|TRBV5-1|TRBJ2-3
CASSLARWGGTDTQYF
TGCGCCAGCAGCTTAGCTCGCTGGGGGGGAACAGATACGCAGTATTTT
>TRBD2|.|TRBV5-1|TRBJ2-5
CASSFGRGEETQYF
TGCGCCAGCAGCTTCGGGCGGGGGGAAGAGACCCAGTACTTC
>.|.|TRBV9|TRBJ1-1
CASSPSVGGWTEAFF
TGTGCCAGCAGCCCGAGCGTGGGGGGTTGGACTGAAGCTTTCTTT
>.|.|TRBV14|TRBJ2-3
CASSPFRRGTDTQYF
TGTGCCAGCAGCCCATTTCGGAGGGGCACAGATACGCAGTATTTT
>.|.|TRBV5-6|TRBJ1-4
CASSLTFGVEEKLFF
TGTGCCAGCAGCTTAACATTCGGGGTAGAAGAAAAACTGTTTTTT
>.|once|TRBV14|TRBJ2-1
CASSQREGDEQFF
TGTGCCAGCAGCCAAAGGGAGGGGGACGAGCAGTTCTTC
>.|.|TRBV29-1|TRBJ1-1
CSIQAGGSTEAFF
TGCAGCATCCAGGCGGGGGGGAGCACTGAAGCTTTCTTT
>.|.|TRBV21-1|TRBJ1-4
CASRPIDRVEGKLFF
TGTGCCAGCAGACCGATTGACAGGGTTGAGGGAAAACTGTTTTTT
>TRBD1|.|TRBV19|TRBJ1-3
CASRQGATGNTIYF
TGTGCCAGTAGACAGGGGGCGACGGGAAACACCATATATTTT
>.|.|TRBV6-6|TRBJ2-1
CASSYWGSGQDNEQFF
TGTGCCAGCAGTTACTGGGGTTCGGGGCAGGACAATGAGCAGTTCTTC
>TRBD2|.|TRBV27|TRBJ2-3
CASSRGSFNTDTQYF
TGTGCCAGCAGTCGCGGGAGCTTCAACACAGATACGCAGTATTTT
>.|once|TRBV9|TRBJ1-2
CASSPDPIGSGSGGYTF
TGTGCCAGCAGCCCAGACCCGATCGGATCGGGGAGTGGGGGCTACACCTTC
>.|.|TRBV6-4|TRBJ1-6
CAIPRGPNSPLHF
TGTGCCATCCCAAGGGGACCTAATTCACCCCTCCACTTT
>.|.|TRBV25-1|TRBJ1-2
CASSDRGVDGYTF
TGTGCCAGCAGTGATCGGGGGGTAGATGGCTACACCTTC
>TRBD2|.|TRBV28|TRBJ2-1
CASRRTSGKNEQFF
TGTGCCAGCCGCAGGACTAGCGGGAAGAATGAGCAGTTCTTC
>TRBD1|.|TRBV6-5|TRBJ2-7
CASSGTGLHEQYF
TGTGCCAGCTCTGGGACAGGGCTCCACGAGCAGTACTTC
>.|.|TRBV4-2|TRBJ2-7
CASSLLRLGDSYEQYF
TGTGCCAGCAGCCTCCTCAGACTGGGAGACTCCTACGAGCAGTACTTC
>.|few|TRBV7-2|TRBJ2-5
CASSRGGLYQETQYF
TGTGCCAGCAGCAGAGGGGGATTGTACCAAGAGACCCAGTACTTC
>.|.|TRBV4-1|TRBJ2-7
CASSQISPYEGGYEQYF
TGCGCCAGCAGCCAAATCTCACCGTATGAGGGGGGGTACGAGCAGTACTTC
>TRBD2|few|TRBV5-6|TRBJ2-3
CASRTRGERDTQYF
TGTGCCAGCAGGACGCGGGGGGAGAGAGATACGCAGTATTTT
>.|few|TRBV10-3|TRBJ1-5
CAISESTGTQPQHF
TGTGCCATCAGTGAGTCTACAGGGACTCAGCCCCAGCATTTT